Shown below are 16 T cell receptor beta chains from a single sample sequenced in a study of CD8 T cells in ankylosing spondylitis. General observations from the study: A motif in TCR beta, a set of about eight highly homologous variants, appeared characteristic of ankylosing spondylitis blood.

Their antigens remain unidentified. TCRdb ran MiXCR on the 5' RACE reads and lists one entry per CDR3 protein. The repertoire has 300,000 to 400,000 distinct CDR3 sequences, approximately 20% of them found once; the top ten carry approximately 16%. Material: blood, either unsorted or a sorted T cell fraction (not recorded which). The receptors stem from a male donor with ankylosing spondylitis.

The chain joins TRBV20-1 to TRBJ1-5; the D is unclear. Trimming cost V 4 bases and J 2 bases, with 9 bases left between them. CDR1 DFQATT and CDR2 SNEGSKA come from the germline V gene (reference sequence). There are 13 residues in the CDR3. The CDR3 spells CSATRAGNQPQHF. CDR3 sequence (DNA): TGCAGTGCTACTAGGGCGGGCAATCAGCCCCAGCATTTT.

The genes are TRBV7-2 and TRBJ2-1; TRBD2 matches at 7 bases. The junction had 10 bases not matched to a gene; V was cut back by 6 bases and J by 5 bases. The germline V gene has CDR1 SGHTA and CDR2 FQGNSA. The CDR3 totals 15 residues. CDR3 sequence reads: CASRQSSGRNNEQFF. CDR3 nucleotide sequence: TGTGCCAGCAGGCAGTCTAGCGGCCGTAACAATGAGCAGTTCTTC.

This clonotype was detected only a few times. The CDR3 nucleotides are TGTGCCAGCAGCCAGTGGGTTGGGGAATCTGGGGCCAACGTCCTGACTTTC. It yields the protein CASSQWVGESGANVLTF. The chain is built from TRBV3-1 and TRBJ2-6; the D is unclear. This CDR3 has 17 amino acids. Between the trimmed V and J ends, which lost 3 bases and 1 base, there was a span of 13 bases. Germline CDR1 LGHDT, CDR2 YNNKEL (reference sequence).

This chain joins TRBV20-1 and TRBJ2-1; 11 bases map to TRBD1. The CDR3 has 14 amino acids. Trimming took 6 bases from V and 4 from J; bases not matched to a gene: 5. Looked up from germline, CDR1 is DFQATT and CDR2 is SNEGSKA (reference sequence). In DNA form, the CDR3 reads TGCAGTGCCGCGGGACAGGGGGGATACAATGAGCAGTTCTTC. Its translation is CSAAGQGGYNEQFF.

This clonotype is a singleton in its sample. The rearrangement joins TRBV19 to TRBJ2-3, with D maybe TRBD1 (5 bases). CDR1 and CDR2 from the germline V gene are LNHDA and SQIVND (reference sequence). The CDR3 sequence is 17 residues long. The V and J ends lost 5 bases and 0 bases respectively, with 18 bases between them. The CDR3 loop is CASSPRTRGSSTDTQYF. CDR3 sequence (DNA): TGTGCCAGTAGTCCCCGGACAAGGGGTTCTAGCACAGATACGCAGTATTTT.

This clonotype was seen a single time. The V call is TRBV25-1, the J call TRBJ2-1; D is undetermined. The CDR3 loop spans 16 amino acids. In germline, CDR1 is MGHDK, CDR2 SYGVNS. V was trimmed by 5 bases and J by 7 bases, leaving 21 bases between them. The DNA of the CDR3 is TGTGCCAGCAGTCCTCGGACCATCCGGCTCGATAATGAGCAGTTCTTC. This gives the protein CASSPRTIRLDNEQFF.

This chain uses TRBV5-6 with TRBJ1-6; no firm D call. Germline loops: CDR1 SGHDT, CDR2 YYEEEE. The V end lost 4 bases, the J end lost 6 bases, and 17 bases lay between the germline ends. CDR3 length: 16 residues. In DNA, the CDR3 is TGTGCCAGCAGCCTCCACGAAGGATGGGTTAATTCACCCCTCCACTTT. This codes for CASSLHEGWVNSPLHF.

CDR3 region: CASSVGEGAYQETQYF. The CDR3 nucleotides read TGTGCCAGCAGCGTAGGTGAAGGAGCTTACCAAGAGACCCAGTACTTC. The chain has TRBV9 and TRBJ2-5, with D hard to call. Germline V gives CDR1 SGDLS, CDR2 YYNGEE. V lost 0 bases and J lost 0, with 12 bases in between. This CDR3 contains 16 residues.

The rearrangement links TRBV28 to TRBJ2-5; 7 nucleotides align to TRBD2. Germline assignment: CDR1 MDHEN and CDR2 SYDVKM. V shed 1 base, J shed 5 bases, and the junction held 10 bases outside the gene matches. The CDR3 totals 16 residues. The CDR3, as DNA: TGTGCCAGCAGTTTATCCGGGAGGCCGCGGGGGGAGACCCAGTACTTC. Its translation: CASSLSGRPRGETQYF. The full variable domain, rest sourced from reference TRBV28 and TRBJ2-5, is DVKVTQSSRYLVKRTGEKVFLECVQDMDHENMFWYRQDPGLGLRLIYFSYDVKMKEKGDIPEGYSVSREKKERFSLILESASTNQTSMYLCASSLSGRPRGETQYFGPGTRLLVL.

The V gene is TRBV5-1, the J gene TRBJ2-7, with 9 bases lining up with TRBD1. The CDR3 runs to 15 residues. After removal of 2 bases from V and 1 base from J, the junction contained 4 bases not matched to a gene. Looked up from germline, CDR1 is SGHRS and CDR2 is YFSETQ. The CDR3 reads CASSFNRGLSYEQYF. CDR3 DNA: TGCGCCAGCAGCTTCAACAGGGGGCTTTCCTACGAGCAGTACTTC.

The genes are TRBV2 and TRBJ2-1; D might be TRBD1 (5 bases). Germline CDR1 SNHLY, CDR2 FYNNEI. The CDR3 is 15 residues long. V was clipped by 6 bases and J by 0 bases, with 12 bases between them. The CDR3 DNA sequence: TGTGCCAGCAGAAAAGGGGCAACCTCCTACAATGAGCAGTTCTTC. It yields the protein CASRKGATSYNEQFF.

V gene TRBV18 combines with J gene TRBJ2-3; tentatively, D is TRBD1 (6 bases). The CDR3 has 14 amino acids. In germline, CDR1 is KGHSH, CDR2 LQKENI. V dropped 4 bases and J dropped 0 bases, with 8 bases sitting between them. In DNA, the CDR3 is TGTGCCAGCTCACGGGACATAAGCACAGATACGCAGTATTTT. As protein: CASSRDISTDTQYF.

This clonotype appeared a few times. The chain uses TRBV6-1 and TRBJ2-3; D possibly matches TRBD1 or TRBD2 (5 bases each). The CDR3 is 16 residues long. From germline, CDR1 is MNHNS and CDR2 SASEGT. Between the trimmed V and J ends, which lost 6 bases and 1 base, there was a span of 17 bases. As DNA, the CDR3 is TGTGCCAGCAGAGTGGGGGTCCTTAAGCGCACAGATACGCAGTATTTT. This sequence encodes CASRVGVLKRTDTQYF.

The rearrangement joins TRBV21-1 to TRBJ1-2; whether TRBD1, the table's D call, matches the DNA was not checked. TRBV21-1 is described as a pseudogene. The CDR3 totals 16 residues. DNA for the CDR3: TGTGCCAGCAGCAACCGGGGAACAGGAGGAGAGTATGGCTACACCTTC. It codes for CASSNRGTGGEYGYTF.

This clonotype has more than one count but fewer than ten. The chain links TRBV5-1 to TRBJ2-3; TRBD1 might be the D (6 bases). The length of the CDR3 is 14 residues. CDR1 SGHRS and CDR2 YFSETQ come from the germline V gene. Trimming took off 6 bases at V and 2 bases at J, with 13 bases between the two ends. The CDR3 is CASNNDRSTDTQYF. Written as DNA, the CDR3 is TGCGCCAGCAACAACGACAGGTCCACAGATACGCAGTATTTT.

The chain recombines TRBV9 with TRBJ1-3, with a weak D call TRBD1 (5 bases). Between the trimmed V and J ends, which lost 0 bases and 2 bases, there was a span of 9 bases. Germline lookup yields CDR1 SGDLS and CDR2 YYNGEE. CDR3 size: 15 residues. This CDR3 reads CASSVVQEPGNTIYF. CDR3 nucleotide sequence: TGTGCCAGCAGCGTAGTACAGGAGCCTGGAAACACCATATATTTT.